Listed below are T cell receptor beta chains from one sample, sequenced in a study of PD-L1 blockade in urothelial cancer. TCRdb's copy holds only in-frame clones and misses some; the assay was immunoSEQ multiplex PCR. The table has about 130,000 clones, 86% seen once. Here the sequenced sample was PBMCs, taken around atezolizumab (anti-PD-L1) treatment. The source is a man aged 45-65 years with urothelial cancer. Each CDR3 is given with its conserved first and last residue. A D gene is named only where the DNA matches it firmly. Rows give clone size only sometimes, using once, few, many, or a class for an expanded clone.

D gene,V gene,J gene,clone size,CDR3 DNA,CDR3 protein
TRBD2,TRBV4-2,TRBJ2-2,NA,TGTGCCAGCAGCCCATCCTTCAGCGGGACTAACACCGGGGAGCTGTTTTTT,CASSPSFSGTNTGELFF
NA,TRBV2,TRBJ1-5,NA,TGTGCCAGCAGTGCCTATAATCAGCCCCAGCATTTT,CASSAYNQPQHF
NA,TRBV20-1,TRBJ2-5,NA,TGCAGTGCTACTTTAGCTCAGACCCAGTACTTC,CSATLAQTQYF
NA,TRBV19,TRBJ1-3,NA,TGTGCCAGTAGTGTTCCGAGGGCGGCTGGAAACACCATATATTTT,CASSVPRAAGNTIYF
NA,TRBV2,TRBJ1-5,once,TGTGCCAGCAAAGTGGGGCGGGGTCAGCCCCAGCATTTT,CASKVGRGQPQHF
NA,TRBV5-1,TRBJ2-2,few,TGCGCCAGCAGCTTGAATCCCATTTCGAACACCGGGGAGCTGTTTTTT,CASSLNPISNTGELFF
TRBD1,TRBV4-1,TRBJ1-4,NA,TGCGCCAGCAGCCAAGACGGGACAGGGACAAATGAAAAACTGTTTTTT,CASSQDGTGTNEKLFF
TRBD1,TRBV10-3,TRBJ1-1,NA,TGTGCCATCAGGGGACAGGTTATGAACACTGAAGCTTTCTTT,CAIRGQVMNTEAFF
NA,TRBV6-1,TRBJ1-1,NA,TGTGCCAGCAGTCTGTCCCGACAGGTTAACACTGAAGCTTTCTTT,CASSLSRQVNTEAFF
TRBD2,TRBV19,TRBJ2-3,NA,TGTGCCAGTAGCGGGAGGGTCGGCGATACGCAGTATTTT,CASSGRVGDTQYF
NA,TRBV28,TRBJ2-7,medium-sized,TGTGCCAGCAGTCTCTTGGGAGGAAGCCTCTACGAGCAGTACTTC,CASSLLGGSLYEQYF
TRBD2,TRBV19,TRBJ2-7,NA,TGTGCCAGTAGTATTGTGGGAGGGCCTTACGAGCAGTACTTC,CASSIVGGPYEQYF
TRBD1,TRBV11-2,TRBJ2-7,NA,TGTGCCAGCAGCTCCCCCGACAGGGGCGACTACGAGCAGTACTTC,CASSSPDRGDYEQYF
NA,TRBV19,TRBJ2-1,NA,TGTGCCAGTAGCCGACTCGCTGAGCAGTTCTTC,CASSRLAEQFF
NA,TRBV5-1,TRBJ1-4,NA,TGCGCCAGCAGCTTGATGGGGCAAACTAATGAAAAACTGTTTTTT,CASSLMGQTNEKLFF
NA,TRBV28,TRBJ2-7,NA,TGTGCCAGCAGTTTAAACAGATACGAGCAGTACTTC,CASSLNRYEQYF
TRBD2,TRBV18,TRBJ2-7,NA,TGTGCCAGCTCACCGGGCCAGGGAGGGACCTACGAGCAGTACTTC,CASSPGQGGTYEQYF
NA,TRBV18,TRBJ1-5,few,TGTGCCAGCTCACCTAAAGACAGACAATATCAGCCCCAGCATTTT,CASSPKDRQYQPQHF
NA,TRBV5-1,TRBJ2-6,NA,TGCGCCAGCAGCTTGGGAGGGAATTCTGGGGCCAACGTCCTGACTTTC,CASSLGGNSGANVLTF
TRBD1,TRBV6-1,TRBJ1-1,NA,TGTGCCAGCACGTTACAGGGGGCGCACACTGAAGCTTTCTTT,CASTLQGAHTEAFF
NA,TRBV9,TRBJ1-2,few,TGTGCCAGCAGCGCCCCAGGGAGGGGTAACTATGGCTACACCTTC,CASSAPGRGNYGYTF
NA,TRBV19,TRBJ2-7,NA,TGTGCCAGTAGCGAATTAAGACAGAACGAGCAGTACTTC,CASSELRQNEQYF
NA,TRBV7-9,TRBJ1-2,once,TGTGCCAGCAGCCGTTGGGCAGGGGATGGCTACACCTTC,CASSRWAGDGYTF
NA,TRBV6-1,TRBJ2-2,NA,TGTGCCAGCAGAACAGGGACGGCGAACACCGGGGAGCTGTTTTTT,CASRTGTANTGELFF
NA,TRBV28,TRBJ1-2,once,TGTGCCAGCAGTGAAGGGGGTAACTATGGCTACACCTTC,CASSEGGNYGYTF
TRBD1,TRBV28,TRBJ1-6,once,TGTGCCAGCAGTTCCCAGGACAGGGGAATTTTTGGACCCCTCCACTTT,CASSSQDRGIFGPLHF
TRBD1,TRBV30,TRBJ1-2,NA,TGTGCCTGCCGGGACAGGGGGCGTAATGGCTACACCTTC,CACRDRGRNGYTF
NA,TRBV7-8,TRBJ2-1,NA,TGTGCCAGCAGCAAAACAAGAACGTACAATGAGCAGTTCTTC,CASSKTRTYNEQFF
NA,TRBV6-6,TRBJ2-7,NA,TGTGCCAGCAGTTACTCTCGGACTCCCGGACCCTACGAGCAGTACTTC,CASSYSRTPGPYEQYF
TRBD1,TRBV5-1,TRBJ1-6,NA,TGCGCCAGCAGCCGAGAAGGGACAGGGGAATCACCCCTCCACTTT,CASSREGTGESPLHF
TRBD2,TRBV4-2,TRBJ2-2,NA,TGTGCCAGCAGCCAAGAGGGTTTTCCGGGACTAGCGGGTTGGGACGCGAACACCGGGGAGCTGTTTTTT,CASSQEGFPGLAGWDANTGELFF
NA,TRBV30,TRBJ1-2,once,TGTGCCTGGGGGCTTGGAACAGGGCTCAACTATGGCTACACCTTC,CAWGLGTGLNYGYTF
TRBD2,TRBV6-1,TRBJ2-7,NA,TGTGCCAGCAGTGCCAGTAGCGGGCTATCCTACGAGCAGTACTTC,CASSASSGLSYEQYF
NA,TRBV30,TRBJ2-1,NA,TGTGCCTGGAGTGTAATCGGGAGCCTGAACAATGAGCAGTTCTTC,CAWSVIGSLNNEQFF
TRBD1,TRBV5-1,TRBJ1-4,NA,TGCGCCAGCAGCGGAAACGACAGGGGTTCTGAAAAACTGTTTTTT,CASSGNDRGSEKLFF
TRBD2,TRBV27,TRBJ2-5,NA,TGTGCCAGCAGTTTAGGCGGGGGTCGGGAGACCCAGTACTTC,CASSLGGGRETQYF
NA,TRBV27,TRBJ1-1,NA,TGTGCCAGCAGGCCGGACAGTCAGAACACTGAAGCTTTCTTT,CASRPDSQNTEAFF
TRBD1,TRBV5-1,TRBJ1-2,NA,TGCGCCAGCAGCGGAGGACAGGCTAACTATGGCTACACCTTC,CASSGGQANYGYTF
TRBD2,TRBV6-1,TRBJ2-1,NA,TGTGCCAGCAGTGAACAACTAGCGGGACGGGGATCGGGGTTCTTC,CASSEQLAGRGSGFF
NA,TRBV6-1,TRBJ1-1,once,TGTGCCAGCAGTTTGGGGACACTTGAAGCTTTCTTT,CASSLGTLEAFF
NA,TRBV9,TRBJ2-6,NA,TGTGCCAGCAGCGTAGCAGGGGCTGGGGCCAACGTCCTGACTTTC,CASSVAGAGANVLTF
TRBD1,TRBV6-6,TRBJ1-2,NA,TGTGCCAGCAGTCTCGGGACCCCAGGGGGGTATGGCTACACCTTC,CASSLGTPGGYGYTF
NA,TRBV10-2,TRBJ2-7,NA,TGCGCCAGCTTAACTAGCTCCCACGAGCAGTACTTC,CASLTSSHEQYF
TRBD1,TRBV18,TRBJ2-7,once,TGTGCCAGCTCAGAGGACAGGGGAAGCTCCTACGAGCAGTACTTC,CASSEDRGSSYEQYF
TRBD1,TRBV9,TRBJ1-1,NA,TGTGCCAGCAGCGAGCAGGGACAGTTGAACACTGAAGCTTTCTTT,CASSEQGQLNTEAFF
NA,TRBV7-6,TRBJ2-1,NA,TGTGCCAGCAGCTTTCTTCCCAATGAGCAGTTCTTC,CASSFLPNEQFF
TRBD2,TRBV11-2,TRBJ2-7,NA,TGTGCCAGCAGCTGGACTAGCGTAGTTGACGAGCAGTACTTC,CASSWTSVVDEQYF
TRBD1,TRBV29-1,TRBJ1-6,NA,TGCAGCGTCAGACAGGGTAGGGGTTCACCCCTCCACTTT,CSVRQGRGSPLHF
TRBD2,TRBV29-1,TRBJ2-7,NA,TGCAGCGTTGACGGATTGGCTAGCGGGACTTCCGAGCAGTACTTC,CSVDGLASGTSEQYF
NA,TRBV10-3,TRBJ1-1,NA,TGTGCCATCAGTGACGCCAGAGAAGCTTTCTTT,CAISDAREAFF